This entry lists 20 T cell receptor beta chains sequenced from one sample in a study of siplizumab effects on memory and regulatory T cells. The repertoire was sequenced with immunoSEQ multiplex PCR; TCRdb's copy has only in-frame clones and lacks some. The sample carries roughly 120,000 clones, over 85% recorded once. The sequencing input was CD4+ T cells sorted from blood. The receptors shown here come from a human donor in good health.

The rearrangement links TRBV30 to TRBJ2-3, with D uncertain. Germline CDR1 reads GTSNPN; CDR2 reads SVGIG (reference sequence). V was clipped by 5 bases and J by 1 base, with 4 bases between them. The CDR3 consists of 11 residues. This CDR3 is CAWVGTDTQYF. The CDR3 nucleotides are TGTGCCTGGGTGGGCACAGATACGCAGTATTTT.

The CDR3 DNA follows: TGTGCCAGCAGCTTAACGCCTAGCGGGGGGTCCTGGAGCTCCTACAATGAGCAGTTCTTC. Its protein product is CASSLTPSGGSWSSYNEQFF. This chain links TRBV7-3 with TRBJ2-1; TRBD2 agrees at 11 bases. This CDR3 has 20 amino acids. Germline assignment: CDR1 SGHTA and CDR2 FQGTGA. J gave up 0 bases and V 0 bases, and 10 bases lay outside the gene matches.

This chain uses TRBV2 with TRBJ2-7, with a tentative D call TRBD1 (6 bases). V was pared by 4 bases and J by 2 bases, with 12 bases between. Per the germline V gene, CDR1 is SNHLY and CDR2 is FYNNEI. The CDR3 is 14 amino acids. CDR3 DNA: TGTGCCAGCAGTGGGACAGTCACGACCTACGAGCAGTACTTC. Translating it yields CASSGTVTTYEQYF.

This clone was counted once. The chain couples TRBV6-1 to TRBJ2-3; 12 positions match TRBD2. With V trimmed by 4 bases and J by 6 bases, 11 bases remained unmatched. Germline assignment: CDR1 MNHNS and CDR2 SASEGT. The CDR3 extends over 17 amino acids. CDR3 DNA: TGTGCCAGCAGTGCAAGTCTAGCGGGGGGGTCTGTGGATACGCAGTATTTT. It yields the protein CASSASLAGGSVDTQYF.

The chain recombines TRBV21-1 with TRBJ2-3. TRBV21-1 is labeled a pseudogene. The CDR3 contains 12 residues. The CDR3 sequence is CASPRWADTQYF. The CDR3 nucleotides are TGTGCCAGCCCAAGGTGGGCAGATACGCAGTATTTT.

The chain is built from TRBV6-5 and TRBJ2-3; TRBD2 might be the D (6 bases). This CDR3 is built from 13 residues. Germline CDR1 and CDR2: MNHEY and SVGAGI. V lost 8 bases to trimming and J lost 0 bases, with 9 bases between them. In nucleotides, the CDR3 is TGTGCCAGCCTAGCGCCTAGCACAGATACGCAGTATTTT. This encodes CASLAPSTDTQYF.

CDR3 sequence (DNA): TGTGCCAGCTCACCATATCACAGGGCAGCAAATTCACCCCTCCACTTT. This sequence encodes CASSPYHRAANSPLHF. This chain joins TRBV18 and TRBJ1-6; D is possibly TRBD1 (6 bases). In germline, CDR1 is KGHSH, CDR2 LQKENI. The germline V and J ends were trimmed by 2 bases and 7 bases, with 15 bases remaining between them. CDR3 length: 16 amino acids.

The rearrangement uses TRBV7-9 and TRBJ2-5, with D possibly TRBD2 on 6 matching bases. CDR3 length: 17 residues. Per the germline V gene, CDR1 is SEHNR and CDR2 is FQNEAQ (reference sequence). V lost 4 bases to trimming and J lost 1 base, with 19 bases between them. The DNA of the CDR3 is TGTGCCAGCAGCTCTCACCCTCCGGGACTCCCCCAAGAGACCCAGTACTTC. Translated: CASSSHPPGLPQETQYF.

This clone was recorded only once. The chain uses TRBV5-3 and TRBJ2-5, with TRBD1 matching 7 bases. TRBV5-3 is placed among ORFs of uncertain function. The CDR3 consists of 19 residues. The V segment lost 7 bases and the J segment 7 bases; nucleotides outside the gene matches: 28. The chain's CDR3 is CARGPNIMPGTAPKVTQYF. The CDR3 DNA reads TGTGCCAGAGGACCGAACATAATGCCTGGGACAGCACCTAAGGTGACCCAGTACTTC.

This clone appeared once. The chain is built from TRBV6-5 and TRBJ1-2; 8 positions agree with TRBD1. The J segment lost 4 bases and the V segment lost 6 bases, leaving 4 bases of the junction unmatched. Germline V CDR1 and CDR2: MNHEY, SVGAGI. The CDR3 covers 13 residues. The CDR3 DNA reads as TGTGCCAGCAGACCGGGACAGGCCTATGGCTACACCTTC. It encodes CASRPGQAYGYTF.

The chain couples TRBV7-8 to TRBJ2-1; no firm D call. There are 15 residues in the CDR3. Germline V gene lookup returns CDR1 SGHVS and CDR2 FQNEAQ. Trimming removed 3 bases from V and 6 bases from J, with 15 bases in between. CDR3 protein: CASSFPLRLGNEQFF. DNA of the CDR3: TGTGCCAGCAGCTTTCCCCTGAGACTGGGCAATGAGCAGTTCTTC.

This clone has only one observation. The chain's CDR3 is CAISDLGEEQFF. The CDR3 nucleotides are TGTGCCATCAGTGATTTAGGGGAGGAGCAGTTCTTC. The rearrangement joins TRBV10-3 to TRBJ2-1; TRBD1 or TRBD2 may be the D gene (5 bases each). This CDR3 contains 12 residues. The V end lost 3 bases, the J end lost 10 bases, and 10 bases lay between the germline ends. Per the germline V gene, CDR1 is ENHRY and CDR2 is SYGVKD.

The genes are TRBV5-1 and TRBJ2-1; D gene unclear. V was trimmed by 0 bases and J by 0 bases, leaving 4 bases between them. The germline V gene encodes CDR1 SGHRS and CDR2 YFSETQ. The CDR3 is 14 residues long. CDR3 protein: CASSLGSSYNEQFF. In nucleotides, the CDR3 is TGCGCCAGCAGCTTGGGGAGCTCCTACAATGAGCAGTTCTTC.

The chain has TRBV19 and TRBJ1-1; D gene uncertain. V dropped 5 bases and J dropped 7 bases, with 11 bases sitting between them. The germline gives CDR1 LNHDA, CDR2 SQIVND (reference sequence). The CDR3 consists of 12 residues. CDR3 region: CASSAIGLEAFF. DNA for the CDR3: TGTGCCAGTAGTGCAATAGGGCTTGAAGCTTTCTTT.

The rearrangement links TRBV6-5 to TRBJ1-2; D not certain. Trimming removed 0 bases at V and 4 bases at J, with 12 bases between. The CDR3 consists of 15 residues. From germline, CDR1 is MNHEY and CDR2 SVGAGI. DNA for the CDR3: TGTGCCAGCAGTTACTCGGGTGGATTCGGCTATGGCTACACCTTC. Residues: CASSYSGGFGYGYTF.

The gene calls are TRBV9 and TRBJ1-2, with D unresolved. Trimming removed 4 bases from V and 3 bases from J, with 10 bases in between. Germline CDR1 and CDR2: SGDLS and YYNGEE. This CDR3 region has 13 residues. As DNA, the CDR3 is TGTGCCAGCAGCCCCCGTTCCTACTATGGCTACACCTTC. This gives the protein CASSPRSYYGYTF.

This chain uses TRBV9 with TRBJ2-3, with D possibly being TRBD2 (5 bases). V was cut by 0 bases and J by 7 bases, with 6 bases left in between. The germline CDR1 and CDR2 sequences are SGDLS and YYNGEE. The CDR3 sequence is 12 residues long. The CDR3 region is CASSVDGNTQYF. CDR3 nucleotides: TGTGCCAGCAGCGTAGACGGGAATACGCAGTATTTT.

CDR3 sequence (DNA): TGTGCCAGCAGCTTTGTGGGACAGGGTCCTGAAAAACTGTTTTTT. Residues: CASSFVGQGPEKLFF. This sequence joins TRBV7-2 and TRBJ1-4, with 9 bases that match TRBD1. J gave up 7 bases and V 3 bases, and 6 bases lay outside the gene matches. The CDR3 runs to 15 residues. CDR1 and CDR2 from the germline V gene are SGHTA and FQGNSA.

The chain employs TRBV18 and TRBJ1-6; D gene unclear. The CDR3 has 15 residues. Looked up from germline, CDR1 is KGHSH and CDR2 is LQKENI. Trimming stripped 1 base from V and 8 bases from J, with 12 bases between. The CDR3 DNA sequence: TGTGCCAGCTCACCACAGGGATTTAACGATTCACCCCTCCACTTT. This gives the protein CASSPQGFNDSPLHF.

The V and J genes are TRBV27 and TRBJ1-6, with D unclear. The CDR3 sequence is 17 residues long. Trimming took 5 bases from V and 9 from J, leaving 23 bases between them. Germline assignment: CDR1 MNHEY and CDR2 SMNVEV (reference sequence). The CDR3: CASSATRLGRFGSPLHF. DNA for the CDR3: TGTGCCAGCAGTGCGACCAGGTTGGGGAGGTTTGGTTCACCCCTCCACTTT.